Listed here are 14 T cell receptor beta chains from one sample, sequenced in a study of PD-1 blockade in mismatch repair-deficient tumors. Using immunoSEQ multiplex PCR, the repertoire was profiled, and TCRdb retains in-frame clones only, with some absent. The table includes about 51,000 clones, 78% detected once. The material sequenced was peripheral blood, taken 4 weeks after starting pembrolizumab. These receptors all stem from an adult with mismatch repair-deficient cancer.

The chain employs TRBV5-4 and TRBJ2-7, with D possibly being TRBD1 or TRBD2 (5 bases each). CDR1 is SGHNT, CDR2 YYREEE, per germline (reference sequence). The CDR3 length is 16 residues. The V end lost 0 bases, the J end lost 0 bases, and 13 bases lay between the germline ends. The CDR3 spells CASSLAGASGSYEQYF. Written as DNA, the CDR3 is TGTGCCAGCAGCTTGGCCGGGGCGTCTGGCTCCTACGAGCAGTACTTC.

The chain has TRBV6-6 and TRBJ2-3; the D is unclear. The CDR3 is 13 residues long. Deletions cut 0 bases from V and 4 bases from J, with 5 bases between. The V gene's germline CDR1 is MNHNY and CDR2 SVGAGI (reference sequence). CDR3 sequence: CASSYSFADTQYF. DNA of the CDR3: TGTGCCAGCAGTTACTCGTTTGCAGATACGCAGTATTTT.

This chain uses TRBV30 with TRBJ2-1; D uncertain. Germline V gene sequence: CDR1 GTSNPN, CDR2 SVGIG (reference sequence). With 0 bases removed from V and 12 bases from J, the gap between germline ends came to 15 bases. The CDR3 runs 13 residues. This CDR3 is CAWSVSVPQGQFF. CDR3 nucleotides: TGTGCCTGGAGTGTATCAGTACCCCAAGGGCAGTTCTTC.

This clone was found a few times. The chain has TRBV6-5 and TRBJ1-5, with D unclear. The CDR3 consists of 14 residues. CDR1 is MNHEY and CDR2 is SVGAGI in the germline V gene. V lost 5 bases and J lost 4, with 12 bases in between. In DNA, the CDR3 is TGTGCCAGCAGTGGGCAGAAAGTAAATCAGCCCCAGCATTTT. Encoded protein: CASSGQKVNQPQHF.

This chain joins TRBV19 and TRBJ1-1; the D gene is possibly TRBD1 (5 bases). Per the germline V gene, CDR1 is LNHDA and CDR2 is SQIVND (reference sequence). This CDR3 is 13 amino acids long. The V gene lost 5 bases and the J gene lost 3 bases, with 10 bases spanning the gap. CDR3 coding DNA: TGTGCCAGTAGTGAGACAGTGGACACTGAAGCTTTCTTT. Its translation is CASSETVDTEAFF.

CDR3 sequence reads: CASSLNYGYTF. Written as DNA, the CDR3 is TGTGCCAGCAGCCTGAACTATGGCTACACCTTC. The genes are TRBV5-6 and TRBJ1-2; D is undetermined. V lost 4 bases and J lost 2, with 3 bases in between. The CDR3 is made up of 11 amino acids. CDR1 and CDR2 from the germline V gene are SGHDT and YYEEEE.

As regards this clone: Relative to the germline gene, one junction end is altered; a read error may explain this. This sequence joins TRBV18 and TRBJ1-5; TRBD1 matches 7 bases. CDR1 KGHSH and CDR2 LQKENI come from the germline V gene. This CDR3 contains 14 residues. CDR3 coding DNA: TGTGCCGGCTCGGGAACAGGGGGCAATCAGCCCCAGCATTTT. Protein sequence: CAGSGTGGNQPQHF.

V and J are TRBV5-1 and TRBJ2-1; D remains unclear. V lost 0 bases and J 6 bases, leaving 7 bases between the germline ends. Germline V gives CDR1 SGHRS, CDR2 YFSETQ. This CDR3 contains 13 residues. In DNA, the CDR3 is TGCGCCAGCAGCTTGGCAGCCGCCAATGAGCAGTTCTTC. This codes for CASSLAAANEQFF.

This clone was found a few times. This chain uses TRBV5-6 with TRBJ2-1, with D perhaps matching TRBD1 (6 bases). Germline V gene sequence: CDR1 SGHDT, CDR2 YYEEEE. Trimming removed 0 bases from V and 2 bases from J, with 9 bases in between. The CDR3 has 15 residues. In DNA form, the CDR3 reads TGTGCCAGCAGCTTGGCACAGGGACCCTACAATGAGCAGTTCTTC. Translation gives CASSLAQGPYNEQFF.

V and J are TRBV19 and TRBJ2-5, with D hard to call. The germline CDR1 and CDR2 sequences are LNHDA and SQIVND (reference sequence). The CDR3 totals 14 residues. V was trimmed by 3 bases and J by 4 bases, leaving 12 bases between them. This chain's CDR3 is CASSIRWAGETQYF. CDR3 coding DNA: TGTGCCAGTAGTATCCGATGGGCAGGAGAGACCCAGTACTTC.

The CDR3 is CASSVASQGGGGEAFF. CDR3 sequence (DNA): TGTGCCAGCAGCGTAGCTTCCCAGGGTGGTGGTGGTGAAGCTTTCTTT. The V gene is TRBV9, the J gene TRBJ1-1; a possible D gene is TRBD1 (5 bases). The V and J ends lost 0 bases and 7 bases respectively, with 19 bases between them. The CDR3 sequence is 16 residues long. Germline values: CDR1 SGDLS, CDR2 YYNGEE.

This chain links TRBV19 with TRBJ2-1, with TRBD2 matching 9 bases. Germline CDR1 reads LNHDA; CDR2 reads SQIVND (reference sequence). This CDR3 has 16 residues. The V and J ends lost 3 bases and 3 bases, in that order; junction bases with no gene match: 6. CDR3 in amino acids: CASSIQSSGVYNEQFF. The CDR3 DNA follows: TGTGCCAGTAGTATTCAGTCTAGCGGGGTCTACAATGAGCAGTTCTTC.

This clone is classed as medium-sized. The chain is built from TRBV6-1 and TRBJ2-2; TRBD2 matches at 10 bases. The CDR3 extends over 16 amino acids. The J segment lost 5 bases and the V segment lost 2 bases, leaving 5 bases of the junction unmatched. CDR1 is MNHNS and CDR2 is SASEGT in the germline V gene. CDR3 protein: CASSELAGVGTGELFF. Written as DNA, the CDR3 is TGTGCCAGCAGTGAACTAGCGGGAGTTGGTACCGGGGAGCTGTTTTTT.

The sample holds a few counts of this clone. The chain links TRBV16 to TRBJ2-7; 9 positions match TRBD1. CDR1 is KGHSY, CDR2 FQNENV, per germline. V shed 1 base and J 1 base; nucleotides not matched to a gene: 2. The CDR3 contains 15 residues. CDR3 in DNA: TGTGCCAGCAGCCAATTGGGGACAGGGTCCTACGAGCAGTACTTC. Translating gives CASSQLGTGSYEQYF.